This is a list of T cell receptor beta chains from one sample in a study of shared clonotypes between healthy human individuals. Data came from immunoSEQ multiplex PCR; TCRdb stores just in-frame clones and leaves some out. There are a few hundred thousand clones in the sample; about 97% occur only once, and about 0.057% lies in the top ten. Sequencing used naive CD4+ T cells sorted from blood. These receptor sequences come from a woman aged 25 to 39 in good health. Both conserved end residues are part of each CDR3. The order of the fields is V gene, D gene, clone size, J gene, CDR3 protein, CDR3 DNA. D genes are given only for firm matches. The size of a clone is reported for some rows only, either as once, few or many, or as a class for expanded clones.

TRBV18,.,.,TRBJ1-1,CASSPSDRGNTEAFF,TGTGCCAGCTCACCGTCTGACAGAGGGAACACTGAAGCTTTCTTT
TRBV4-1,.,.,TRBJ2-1,CASSQDHSTQGNEQFF,TGCGCCAGCAGCCAAGATCACTCTACCCAAGGCAATGAGCAGTTCTTC
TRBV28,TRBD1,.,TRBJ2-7,CASKGDRWTYEQYF,TGTGCCAGCAAGGGGGACAGGTGGACCTACGAGCAGTACTTC
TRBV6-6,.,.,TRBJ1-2,CASSRGWTGNYGYTF,TGTGCCAGCAGCAGGGGCTGGACGGGGAACTATGGCTACACCTTC
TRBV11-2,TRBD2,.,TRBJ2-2,CASSSIAGTNTGELFF,TGTGCCAGCAGCTCCATAGCGGGGACGAACACCGGGGAGCTGTTTTTT
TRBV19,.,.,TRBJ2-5,CASSQVGVGKETQYF,TGTGCCAGTAGTCAGGTCGGAGTGGGGAAGGAGACCCAGTACTTC
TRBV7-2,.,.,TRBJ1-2,CASSPESYGYTF,TGTGCCAGCAGCCCAGAGAGTTATGGCTACACCTTC
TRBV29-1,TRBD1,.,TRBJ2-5,CSVDGTAQETQYF,TGCAGCGTTGACGGGACAGCCCAAGAGACCCAGTACTTC
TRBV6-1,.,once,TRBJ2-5,CASSGATPQETQYF,TGTGCCAGCAGTGGGGCAACCCCACAAGAGACCCAGTACTTC
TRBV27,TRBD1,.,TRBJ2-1,CASSLAHRGRLYNEQFF,TGTGCCAGCAGTTTAGCGCACAGGGGAAGACTCTACAATGAGCAGTTCTTC
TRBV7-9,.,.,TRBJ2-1,CASSPLWERSSNEQFF,TGTGCCAGCAGCCCCCTCTGGGAGAGGTCGAGCAATGAGCAGTTCTTC
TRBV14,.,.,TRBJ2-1,CASSQDLSAASNEQFF,TGTGCCAGCAGCCAAGATTTGAGCGCCGCAAGTAATGAGCAGTTCTTC
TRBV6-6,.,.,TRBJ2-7,CASSSPLGDEQYF,TGTGCCAGCAGTTCTCCACTGGGAGACGAGCAGTACTTC
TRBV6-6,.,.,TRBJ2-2,CASSSHPAGELFF,TGTGCCAGCAGTTCCCACCCCGCCGGGGAGCTGTTTTTT
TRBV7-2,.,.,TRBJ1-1,CASSYRGGNTEAFF,TGTGCCAGCAGCTACCGGGGGGGGAACACTGAAGCTTTCTTT
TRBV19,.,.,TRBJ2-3,CASSTSLGGRDTQYF,TGTGCCAGTAGTACCAGCCTCGGAGGTAGAGATACGCAGTATTTT
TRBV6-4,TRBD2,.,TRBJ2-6,CASSPGASGTGGANVLTF,TGTGCCAGCAGTCCCGGGGCTAGCGGGACGGGAGGGGCCAACGTCCTGACTTTC
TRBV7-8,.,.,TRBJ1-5,CASSLGRELSNQPQHF,TGTGCCAGCAGCTTGGGTCGGGAACTTAGCAATCAGCCCCAGCATTTT
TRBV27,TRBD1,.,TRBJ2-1,CASRTGGRGEQFF,TGTGCCAGCAGAACAGGGGGTAGGGGTGAGCAGTTCTTC
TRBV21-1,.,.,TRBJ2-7,CAIPLKVPYEQYF,TGTGCCATCCCTCTAAAGGTTCCCTACGAGCAGTACTTC
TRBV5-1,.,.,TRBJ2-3,CASSFRLGDTDTQYF,TGCGCCAGCAGCTTTCGACTAGGGGACACAGATACGCAGTATTTT
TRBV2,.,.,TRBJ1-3,CASSGVTSGNTIYF,TGTGCCAGCAGTGGCGTTACCTCTGGAAACACCATATATTTT
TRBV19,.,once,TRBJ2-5,CARIRETQYF,TGTGCCAGGATCAGAGAGACCCAGTACTTC
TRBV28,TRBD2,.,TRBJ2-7,CASSPSSGLAYEQYF,TGTGCCAGCAGTCCGAGTAGCGGGTTAGCCTACGAGCAGTACTTC
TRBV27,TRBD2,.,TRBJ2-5,CASSLSSGGETQYF,TGTGCCAGCAGTTTGAGTAGCGGGGGCGAGACCCAGTACTTC
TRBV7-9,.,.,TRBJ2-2,CASSLETTTGELFF,TGTGCCAGCAGCTTAGAGACAACCACCGGGGAGCTGTTTTTT
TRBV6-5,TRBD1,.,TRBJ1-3,CASSYSGQGRNTIYF,TGTGCCAGCAGTTACTCCGGACAGGGACGAAACACCATATATTTT
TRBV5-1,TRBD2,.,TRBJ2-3,CASSTRPGTSLDTQYF,TGCGCCAGCAGCACACGCCCGGGGACTAGTCTAGATACGCAGTATTTT
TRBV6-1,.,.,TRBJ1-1,CASRVAETLNTEAFF,TGTGCCAGCAGGGTTGCGGAGACACTGAACACTGAAGCTTTCTTT
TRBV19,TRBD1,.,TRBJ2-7,CASSPDRGGGPYEQYF,TGTGCCAGTAGTCCCGACAGGGGTGGAGGACCCTACGAGCAGTACTTC
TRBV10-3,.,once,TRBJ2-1,CAISELQGPPLNEQFF,TGTGCCATCAGTGAGCTGCAAGGCCCGCCTCTCAATGAGCAGTTCTTC
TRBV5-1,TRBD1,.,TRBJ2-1,CASSLGQGESYNEQFF,TGCGCCAGCAGCTTGGGGCAGGGGGAGTCCTACAATGAGCAGTTCTTC
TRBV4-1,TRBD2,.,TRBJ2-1,CASSRTGGPGEQFF,TGCGCCAGCAGCCGGACGGGAGGGCCGGGTGAGCAGTTCTTC
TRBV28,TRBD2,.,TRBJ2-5,CASSLSTSGTQETQYF,TGTGCCAGCAGTTTATCGACTAGCGGGACCCAAGAGACCCAGTACTTC
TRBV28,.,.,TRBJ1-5,CASSIGGQPQHF,TGTGCCAGCAGTATAGGGGGACAGCCCCAGCATTTT
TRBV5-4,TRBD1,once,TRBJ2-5,CASSPRGGQKETQYF,TGTGCCAGCAGCCCTCGTGGGGGACAGAAAGAGACCCAGTACTTC
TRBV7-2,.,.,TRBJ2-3,CASSLTGFTDTQYF,TGTGCCAGCAGCTTAACGGGGTTCACAGATACGCAGTATTTT
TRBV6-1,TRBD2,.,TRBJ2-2,CASILAGGTTGELFF,TGTGCCAGCATTCTAGCGGGAGGGACCACCGGGGAGCTGTTTTTT
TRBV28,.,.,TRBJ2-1,CASSLWKGNEQFF,TGTGCCAGCAGTTTATGGAAGGGGAATGAGCAGTTCTTC
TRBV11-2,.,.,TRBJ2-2,CASSLGRGGIQSGELFF,TGTGCCAGCAGCTTAGGCCGTGGGGGTATTCAATCCGGGGAGCTGTTTTTT